Listed below are T cell receptor beta chains from one sample, sequenced in a study of CD8+ T cells in alopecia areata. Sequencing used immunoSEQ multiplex PCR; TCRdb keeps in-frame clones, though not all of them. In the table there are about 190,000 clones, around 60% of which are singletons. The sample was CD4+ T cells sorted from blood, taken at week 4, from a patient treated with tofacitinib. Receptor source: a human donor with alopecia areata. Each CDR3 is given with its conserved first and last residue. The D gene is left open where the match is weak. Clone size is given for some rows only: seen once, a few or many times, or a class if the clone is expanded.

d_call	cdr3_length	clone_size	v_call	j_call	cdr3_aa	cdr3_nt
TRBD2	16	.	TRBV14	TRBJ2-1	CASSPFGGAPYNEQFF	TGTGCCAGCAGCCCTTTCGGGGGGGCCCCCTACAATGAGCAGTTCTTC
.	13	.	TRBV5-1	TRBJ2-5	CASSLAWQETQYF	TGCGCCAGCAGCTTGGCCTGGCAAGAGACCCAGTACTTC
.	16	.	TRBV25-1	TRBJ2-7	CASSPRGGSWSYEQYF	TGTGCCAGCAGTCCCCGAGGGGGTAGTTGGTCCTACGAGCAGTACTTC
TRBD1	16	.	TRBV29-1	TRBJ2-1	CSVVPLKGGAGDEQFF	TGCAGCGTTGTCCCGCTTAAAGGGGGCGCAGGAGATGAGCAGTTCTTC
.	14	.	TRBV9	TRBJ1-1	CASSAAGERTEAFF	TGTGCCAGCAGCGCTGCAGGTGAACGCACTGAAGCTTTCTTT
TRBD2	16	few	TRBV30	TRBJ2-2	CAWNAIAGTNTGELFF	TGTGCCTGGAATGCGATAGCGGGAACGAACACCGGGGAGCTGTTTTTT
TRBD2	17	.	TRBV29-1	TRBJ2-2	CSVELVAGGPWTGELFF	TGCAGCGTGGAGCTGGTAGCGGGAGGGCCGTGGACCGGGGAGCTGTTTTTT
.	12	.	TRBV7-9	TRBJ2-3	CASSRGPDTQYF	TGTGCCAGCAGCCGGGGACCAGATACGCAGTATTTT
.	14	.	TRBV29-1	TRBJ1-5	CSVGKQGPDQPQHF	TGCAGCGTTGGTAAACAGGGTCCCGATCAGCCCCAGCATTTT
TRBD2	14	few	TRBV29-1	TRBJ2-4	CSVAPSGSRDIQYF	TGCAGCGTTGCCCCTAGCGGGAGTAGGGACATTCAGTACTTC
.	14	.	TRBV7-2	TRBJ2-7	CASSLAPQYYEQYF	TGTGCCAGCAGCTTAGCCCCACAGTACTACGAGCAGTACTTC
.	11	.	TRBV29-1	TRBJ2-5	CSLIRVETQYF	TGCAGCCTTATTCGAGTGGAGACCCAGTACTTC
.	17	once	TRBV4-2	TRBJ1-2	CASSQDLMDPLGYGYTF	TGTGCCAGCAGCCAAGATTTAATGGACCCTCTGGGCTATGGCTACACCTTC
TRBD2	15	.	TRBV19	TRBJ2-7	CASSPEGGRGYEQYF	TGTGCCAGTAGCCCGGAGGGCGGGAGAGGCTACGAGCAGTACTTC
.	12	.	TRBV7-2	TRBJ2-2	CASSSDTGELFF	TGTGCCAGCAGCTCAGACACCGGGGAGCTGTTTTTT
TRBD1	14	.	TRBV28	TRBJ2-7	CASSLGQGAYEQYF	TGTGCCAGCAGTTTAGGGCAGGGGGCCTACGAGCAGTACTTC
.	13	few	TRBV29-1	TRBJ1-1	CSVEAGRNTEAFF	TGCAGCGTTGAAGCAGGCAGGAACACTGAAGCTTTCTTT
.	16	.	TRBV7-2	TRBJ2-4	CASSLAQGWAKNIQYF	TGTGCCAGCAGCTTAGCGCAAGGTTGGGCCAAAAACATTCAGTACTTC
.	15	.	TRBV30	TRBJ2-7	CAWSVPMPQTYEQYF	TGCGCCTGGAGTGTACCGATGCCTCAAACCTACGAGCAGTACTTC
.	10	few	TRBV29-1	TRBJ1-1	CSAKDREAFF	TGCAGCGCTAAGGACAGAGAAGCTTTCTTT
.	14	few	TRBV2	TRBJ1-5	CASRDGRDLGPQHF	TGTGCCAGCAGGGATGGACGGGACCTGGGGCCCCAGCATTTT
TRBD2	15	.	TRBV7-2	TRBJ2-7	CASSLALGGTYEQYF	TGTGCCAGCAGCTTAGCCCTCGGGGGGACCTACGAGCAGTACTTC
.	12	once	TRBV29-1	TRBJ2-3	CSVGSGTDTQYF	TGCAGCGTTGGAAGTGGCACAGATACGCAGTATTTT
TRBD2	14	.	TRBV30	TRBJ2-7	CAWNPGLAFYEQYF	TGTGCCTGGAACCCGGGACTAGCTTTCTACGAGCAGTACTTC
.	17	few	TRBV11-2	TRBJ2-7	CASSFPYGGRDAYEQYF	TGTGCCAGCAGCTTTCCCTACGGGGGAAGGGACGCCTACGAGCAGTACTTC
.	17	few	TRBV4-2	TRBJ2-1	CASSQDLIIEGLDEQFF	TGTGCCAGCAGCCAAGACCTAATAATAGAGGGTCTGGATGAGCAGTTCTTC
.	14	few	TRBV7-2	TRBJ1-5	CASSLSAGGQPQHF	TGTGCCAGCAGCTTATCGGCTGGGGGTCAGCCCCAGCATTTT
TRBD1	13	.	TRBV29-1	TRBJ2-1	CSGTGGSYNEQFF	TGCAGCGGGACAGGGGGGTCCTACAATGAGCAGTTCTTC
.	17	.	TRBV7-9	TRBJ2-4	CASSAGPRGETKNIQYF	TGTGCCAGCAGCGCGGGTCCCAGGGGCGAAACCAAAAACATTCAGTACTTC
.	15	few	TRBV15	TRBJ2-4	CATSRDSRVGDIQYF	TGTGCCACCAGCAGAGATAGCAGGGTGGGTGACATTCAGTACTTC
.	15	.	TRBV7-2	TRBJ2-5	CASSYRSGNGETQYF	TGTGCCAGCAGCTACCGGTCGGGGAACGGGGAGACCCAGTACTTC
.	11	.	TRBV7-9	TRBJ2-1	CASSSRQEQFF	TGTGCCAGCAGCTCCAGACAGGAGCAGTTCTTC
TRBD2	13	.	TRBV29-1	TRBJ2-1	CSARLAAYNEQFF	TGCAGCGCAAGACTAGCGGCGTACAATGAGCAGTTCTTC
.	15	.	TRBV7-8	TRBJ2-3	CASSYLAELTDTQYF	TGTGCCAGCAGCTATCTTGCGGAACTCACAGATACGCAGTATTTT
.	11	.	TRBV20-1	TRBJ1-1	CSAKVNTEAFF	TGCAGTGCTAAAGTAAACACTGAAGCTTTCTTT
.	14	.	TRBV29-1	TRBJ2-6	CSVDSRSGANVLTF	TGCAGCGTGGACAGTAGATCTGGGGCCAACGTCCTGACTTTC
.	14	.	TRBV25-1	TRBJ2-5	CASTKAGSDETQYF	TGTGCCAGCACCAAAGCGGGCTCGGACGAGACCCAGTACTTC
.	12	once	TRBV29-1	TRBJ2-3	CSVEEDTDTQYF	TGCAGCGTTGAGGAAGACACAGATACGCAGTATTTT
.	14	few	TRBV29-1	TRBJ1-1	CSAGGLVAYTEAFF	TGCAGCGCCGGGGGACTGGTGGCGTACACTGAAGCTTTCTTT
.	13	.	TRBV6-5	TRBJ2-4	CASSRAGAHNQYF	TGTGCCAGCAGCCGGGCGGGCGCGCACAATCAGTACTTC
TRBD2	15	.	TRBV29-1	TRBJ2-1	CSVSTSGIKYNEQFF	TGCAGCGTTTCTACTAGCGGGATTAAGTACAATGAGCAGTTCTTC
TRBD2	15	.	TRBV30	TRBJ2-5	CAWSGWPGGRETQYF	TGTGCCTGGAGTGGCTGGCCGGGAGGGCGTGAGACCCAGTACTTC
TRBD1	14	.	TRBV7-2	TRBJ2-5	CASSVTGGEETQYF	TGTGCCAGCAGCGTGACAGGGGGGGAAGAGACCCAGTACTTC
.	10	.	TRBV20-1	TRBJ2-1	CSGVKGEQFF	TGCAGTGGGGTCAAGGGTGAGCAGTTCTTC
TRBD1	13	once	TRBV30	TRBJ1-2	CAWSEDRGNGYTF	TGTGCCTGGAGTGAGGACAGGGGAAATGGCTACACCTTC
.	13	.	TRBV27	TRBJ2-7	CASRWQGQGEQYF	TGTGCCAGTCGTTGGCAGGGTCAGGGCGAGCAGTACTTC
.	14	.	TRBV30	TRBJ1-4	CAWSRMGTNEKLFF	TGTGCCTGGAGTAGAATGGGAACTAATGAAAAACTGTTTTTT
TRBD2	11	few	TRBV29-1	TRBJ2-5	CSGGEGETQYF	TGCAGCGGGGGGGAGGGAGAGACCCAGTACTTC
.	15	.	TRBV7-2	TRBJ1-1	CASSLEARRDTEAFF	TGTGCCAGCAGCTTAGAGGCCAGAAGGGACACTGAAGCTTTCTTT
TRBD1	16	.	TRBV28	TRBJ1-2	CASSLASLGQGHGYTF	TGTGCCAGCAGTTTAGCTTCGCTGGGACAGGGTCATGGCTACACCTTC
.	14	.	TRBV10-3	TRBJ1-2	CAITMTGDNYGYTF	TGTGCCATCACCATGACAGGAGATAACTATGGCTACACCTTC
.	13	once	TRBV29-1	TRBJ2-5	CSVGPGWQETQYF	TGCAGCGTCGGGCCAGGTTGGCAAGAGACCCAGTACTTC
.	12	once	TRBV7-9	TRBJ1-2	CASSLQNYGYTF	TGTGCCAGCAGCTTGCAGAACTATGGCTACACCTTC
TRBD2	14	.	TRBV11-1	TRBJ2-5	CASSLGLAPETQYF	TGTGCCAGCAGTCTGGGACTAGCTCCGGAGACCCAGTACTTC
TRBD1	13	.	TRBV6-5	TRBJ2-5	CASKGQGTETQYF	TGTGCCAGCAAGGGACAGGGGACAGAGACCCAGTACTTC
TRBD1	13	many	TRBV5-1	TRBJ2-3	CASSKQGADTQYF	TGCGCCAGCTCTAAACAGGGGGCAGATACGCAGTATTTT
.	20	.	TRBV5-1	TRBJ2-4	CASSSPPGGGGPKGKNIQYF	TGCGCCAGCAGCTCCCCACCCGGGGGTGGGGGTCCGAAGGGCAAAAACATTCAGTACTTC
.	15	few	TRBV6-5	TRBJ1-5	CASRPSTLLTVPQHF	TGTGCCAGCAGGCCCAGTACCTTATTAACCGTACCCCAGCATTTT
.	14	.	TRBV6-5	TRBJ1-1	CASSTSGTLGEAFF	TGTGCCAGCAGTACCTCCGGGACACTAGGTGAAGCTTTCTTT
TRBD1	15	once	TRBV30	TRBJ2-2	CAWSRDSYNTGELFF	TGTGCCTGGAGTCGGGACAGCTATAACACCGGGGAGCTGTTTTTT